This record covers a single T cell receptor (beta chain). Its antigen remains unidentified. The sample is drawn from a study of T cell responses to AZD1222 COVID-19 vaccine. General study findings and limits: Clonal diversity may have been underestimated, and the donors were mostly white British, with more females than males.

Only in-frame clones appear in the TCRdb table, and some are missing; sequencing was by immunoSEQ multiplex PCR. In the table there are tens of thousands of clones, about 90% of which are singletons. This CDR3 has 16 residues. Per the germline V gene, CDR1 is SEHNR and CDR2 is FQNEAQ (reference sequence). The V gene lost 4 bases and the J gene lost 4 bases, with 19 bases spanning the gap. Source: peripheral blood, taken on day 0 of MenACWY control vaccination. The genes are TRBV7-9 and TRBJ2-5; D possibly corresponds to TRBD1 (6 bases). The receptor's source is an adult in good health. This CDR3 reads CASSSSGTSQGETQYF. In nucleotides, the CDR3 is TGTGCCAGCAGCTCGTCGGGGACATCCCAAGGAGAGACCCAGTACTTC.